Following are 28 T cell receptor beta chains from one sample sequenced in a study of CD8 T cells in Susac syndrome. Random hexamers were used to reverse transcribe 0.5 to 1 ug of RNA. Each CDR3 protein gets one entry after TCRdb re-called the immunoSEQ multiplex PCR reads with MiXCR. The sample records around 190,000 distinct CDR3 sequences, roughly 96% being singletons. Sample: CD4+ T cells from PBMCs. The receptors shown here come from a human donor in good health.

J is TRBJ1-1 and V is TRBV7-2; D unresolved. This CDR3 contains 13 residues. V gave up 5 bases and J gave up 7 bases, with 14 bases separating them. Germline V lookup: CDR1 SGHTA, CDR2 FQGNSA. CDR3 residues: CASSIHPGLEAFF. CDR3 sequence (DNA): TGTGCCAGCAGCATTCACCCGGGCCTTGAAGCTTTCTTT. The full variable domain, its missing parts supplied by reference TRBV7-2 and TRBJ1-1, is GAGVSQSPSNKVTEKGKDVELRCDPISGHTALYWYRQSLGQGLEFLIYFQGNSAPDKSGLPSDRFSAERTGGSVSTLTIQRTQQEDSAVYLCASSIHPGLEAFFGQGTRLTVV.

The chain carries TRBV7-2 and TRBJ2-1, with 9 bases lining up with TRBD2. The J segment lost 7 bases and the V segment lost 5 bases, leaving 9 bases of the junction unmatched. Per the germline V gene, CDR1 is SGHTA and CDR2 is FQGNSA. CDR3 length: 15 residues. The CDR3 reads CASSPLGAGGNEQFF. The CDR3, as DNA: TGTGCCAGCAGCCCCCTCGGAGCGGGGGGAAATGAGCAGTTCTTC.

Only one count was recorded for this clonotype. The V and J genes are TRBV7-2 and TRBJ2-7, with D unresolved. The CDR3 is 14 residues long. Trimming pared 8 bases from V and 0 bases from J, leaving 14 bases between. Germline V lookup: CDR1 SGHTA, CDR2 FQGNSA. The CDR3: CASAKGFSSYEQYF. The DNA of the CDR3 is TGTGCCAGCGCAAAGGGTTTCAGCTCCTACGAGCAGTACTTC.

The CDR3 loop reads CSVVADDYGYTF. CDR3 coding DNA: TGCAGCGTTGTCGCAGACGACTATGGCTACACCTTC. The chain couples TRBV29-1 to TRBJ1-2; D call uncertain. Trimming stripped 4 bases from V and 3 bases from J, with 9 bases between. The length of the CDR3 is 12 residues. Germline V CDR1 and CDR2: SQVTM, ANQGSEA.

The V and J genes are TRBV20-1 and TRBJ2-3, with a weak D call TRBD1 (6 bases). The germline V gene has CDR1 DFQATT and CDR2 SNEGSKA (reference sequence). Trimming removed 6 bases at V and 0 bases at J, with 19 bases between. This CDR3 is 16 amino acids long. The CDR3 sequence is CSAILNTGPSTDTQYF. In DNA form, the CDR3 reads TGCAGTGCCATCTTAAATACAGGGCCCAGCACAGATACGCAGTATTTT.

This sequence joins TRBV6-6 and TRBJ1-6; maybe TRBD1 (5 bases). From germline, CDR1 is MNHNY and CDR2 SVGAGI (reference sequence). Deletions cut 5 bases from V and 9 bases from J, with 11 bases between. The CDR3 runs 13 residues. CDR3 sequence: CASSPQGISPLHF. The CDR3 coding sequence is TGTGCCAGCAGTCCCCAGGGTATTTCACCCCTCCACTTT.

The chain recombines TRBV9 with TRBJ2-3; 7 nucleotides match TRBD2. The germline gives CDR1 SGDLS, CDR2 YYNGEE. The CDR3 spans 16 residues. Trimming took 4 bases from V and 1 from J; bases not matched to a gene: 9. CDR3 bases: TGTGCCAGCAGCCCCCACCGAGGGAGGGGCACAGATACGCAGTATTTT. Amino acid sequence: CASSPHRGRGTDTQYF. The variable domain in full, completed from reference TRBV9 and TRBJ2-3, reads DSGVTQTPKHLITATGQRVTLRCSPRSGDLSVYWYQQSLDQGLQFLIQYYNGEERAKGNILERFSAQQFPDLHSELNLSSLELGDSALYFCASSPHRGRGTDTQYFGPGTRLTVL.

The V call is TRBV20-1, the J call TRBJ2-7, with 8 nucleotides matching TRBD1. J lost 5 bases, V lost 6 bases, and 15 bases had no gene match. The CDR3 length is 15 residues. Per the germline V gene, CDR1 is DFQATT and CDR2 is SNEGSKA (reference sequence). CDR3 DNA: TGCAGTGCCCAAGGGACAGGCCATAGGTCCCACGAGCAGTACTTC. Translated: CSAQGTGHRSHEQYF.

The chain links TRBV18 to TRBJ1-1, with D hard to call. There are 15 residues in the CDR3. Trimming shortened V by 3 bases and J by 4 bases, and 15 bases separated the two germline ends. CDR1 and CDR2 from the germline V gene are KGHSH and LQKENI. The CDR3 is CASSPGRSSGTEAFF. CDR3 sequence (DNA): TGTGCCAGCTCACCCGGACGCTCAAGCGGCACTGAAGCTTTCTTT.

The chain uses TRBV7-8 and TRBJ2-5; D is unclear. Germline assignment: CDR1 SGHVS and CDR2 FQNEAQ. The CDR3 runs 10 residues. CDR3 DNA sequence: TGTGCTGTGCGTAGGGAGACCCAGTACTTC. It specifies CAVRRETQYF.

The genes are TRBV2 and TRBJ1-5; perhaps TRBD1 as D (5 bases). With 7 bases removed from V and 4 bases from J, the gap between germline ends came to 17 bases. The germline gives CDR1 SNHLY, CDR2 FYNNEI. CDR3 length: 15 amino acids. The CDR3 sequence: CASTKDMGGNQPQHF. The CDR3 coding sequence is TGTGCCAGCACTAAGGACATGGGGGGGAATCAGCCCCAGCATTTT.

The V and J genes are TRBV12-3 or TRBV12-4 and TRBJ2-4; D is possibly TRBD2 (6 bases). V was trimmed by 5 bases and J by 2 bases, leaving 19 bases between them. This CDR3 region has 17 residues. CDR3 coding DNA: TGTGCCAGCAGTCTTAGTGTGGGACTTAGGACCAAAAACATTCAGTACTTC. The encoded protein is CASSLSVGLRTKNIQYF.

V gene TRBV20-1 combines with J gene TRBJ1-5; D not resolved. V lost 3 bases and J 1 base, leaving 10 bases between the germline ends. There are 14 residues in the CDR3. Per the germline V gene, CDR1 is DFQATT and CDR2 is SNEGSKA (reference sequence). As DNA, the CDR3 is TGCAGTGCTAGGGAGGGTAGCAGCAATCAGCCCCAGCATTTT. Encoded protein: CSAREGSSNQPQHF.

Concerning this clonotype itself: As the CDR3 is not closed by the conserved phenylalanine or tryptophan, this likely results from a read error. The V and J genes are TRBV3-1 and TRBJ2-5, with 10 bases lining up with TRBD2. The CDR3 loop spans 18 amino acids. Per the germline V gene, CDR1 is LGHDT and CDR2 is YNNKEL (reference sequence). With 0 bases clipped from V and 9 bases from J, the junction kept 16 bases outside the gene matches. Written as DNA, the CDR3 is TGTGCCAGCAGCCAAGAATCCTTTATAGCGGGAGGCCCGGGGGCCCAGTACTTG. It codes for CASSQESFIAGGPGAQYL.

This clonotype is a singleton in its sample. The V gene is TRBV13, the J gene TRBJ2-2, with 9 bases lining up with TRBD1. The germline gives CDR1 PRHDT, CDR2 FYEKMQ (reference sequence). With V trimmed by 5 bases and J by 6 bases, 4 bases remained unmatched. This CDR3 contains 14 residues. The DNA for the CDR3 is TGTGCCAGCAGCACCGACAGGGGGGCCGGGGAGCTGTTTTTT. Residues: CASSTDRGAGELFF.

This chain uses TRBV5-1 with TRBJ2-3, with D possibly being TRBD2 (6 bases). The germline V gene encodes CDR1 SGHRS and CDR2 YFSETQ. The V and J ends lost 4 bases and 8 bases respectively, with 20 bases between them. CDR3 length: 15 amino acids. The CDR3 is CASSPGTRPEGTQYF. DNA for the CDR3: TGCGCCAGCAGCCCCGGGACTCGTCCGGAGGGTACGCAGTATTTT. Using reference TRBV5-1 and TRBJ2-3 for the parts outside the CDR3, the full variable domain is KAGVTQTPRYLIKTRGQQVTLSCSPISGHRSVSWYQQTPGQGLQFLFEYFSETQRNKGNFPGRFSGRQFSNSRSEMNVSTLELGDSALYLCASSPGTRPEGTQYFGPGTRLTVL.

The gene calls are TRBV25-1 and TRBJ1-6; no reliable D call. CDR1 is MGHDK and CDR2 is SYGVNS in the germline V gene. CDR3 size: 14 residues. Trimming removed 2 bases from V and 10 bases from J, with 12 bases in between. The DNA of the CDR3 is TGTGCCAGCAGTGAAAGTGGCGGTAGATCACCCCTCCACTTT. It yields the protein CASSESGGRSPLHF.

The genes are TRBV29-1 and TRBJ1-2; TRBD1 agrees at 10 bases. Germline CDR1 reads SQVTM; CDR2 reads ANQGSEA. With V trimmed by 6 bases and J by 6 bases, 7 bases remained unmatched. The CDR3 has 13 residues. This chain's CDR3 is CSVFRDRGHGYTF. CDR3 bases: TGCAGCGTCTTCCGGGACAGGGGTCATGGCTACACCTTC.

The chain is built from TRBV30 and TRBJ2-3; TRBD2 aligns across 7 bases. There are 15 residues in the CDR3. Germline trimming cut 2 bases from V and 1 base from J; bases unmatched to any gene: 6. Germline V gene lookup returns CDR1 GTSNPN and CDR2 SVGIG (reference sequence). The CDR3 loop is CAWSSAGVGTDTQYF. CDR3 coding DNA: TGTGCCTGGAGTAGTGCGGGAGTGGGCACAGATACGCAGTATTTT.

In DNA form, the CDR3 reads TGTGCCAGCAGCCCCGAAAGGGGGACAGATACGCAGTATTTT. Translating gives CASSPERGTDTQYF. V and J are TRBV7-2 and TRBJ2-3; possibly TRBD1 for D (6 bases). Looked up from germline, CDR1 is SGHTA and CDR2 is FQGNSA. The CDR3 runs 14 residues. V was shortened by 5 bases and J by 3 bases, with 12 bases between the two germline ends.

The chain recombines TRBV12-3 or TRBV12-4 with TRBJ2-3; no clear D. V was trimmed by 6 bases and J by 2 bases, leaving 9 bases between them. The length of the CDR3 is 13 residues. The CDR3 DNA reads as TGTGCCAGCAGCCGACCACCCACAGATACGCAGTATTTT. The encoded protein is CASSRPPTDTQYF.

The chain is built from TRBV12-3 or TRBV12-4 and TRBJ2-1; D unclear. The CDR3 totals 13 residues. Trimming left V 3 bases short and J 7 bases short, with 10 bases between. The CDR3 region is CASSFRSRNEQFF. For the CDR3, the DNA is TGTGCCAGCAGTTTCAGGTCTCGGAATGAGCAGTTCTTC.

The chain combines TRBV24-1 with TRBJ2-1, with 8 bases that match TRBD2. The V gene's germline CDR1 is KGHDR and CDR2 SFDVKD. The CDR3 consists of 15 residues. The trim removed 4 bases at V and 8 bases at J, leaving 9 bases unmatched. DNA of the CDR3: TGTGCCACCAGTGACCCCAGCGGGGGTGGCGATGAGCAGTTCTTC. Its protein is CATSDPSGGGDEQFF.

The gene calls are TRBV25-1 and TRBJ1-2, with TRBD1 matching over 8 bases. CDR1 is MGHDK, CDR2 SYGVNS, per germline. This CDR3 region has 15 residues. The junction had 11 bases not matched to a gene; V was cut back by 3 bases and J by 8 bases. In nucleotides, the CDR3 is TGTGCCAGCAGTGATTGGGGACAGGACACTCGCGGCTACACCTTC. It codes for CASSDWGQDTRGYTF.

The rearrangement links TRBV12-3 or TRBV12-4 to TRBJ2-7; D possibly corresponds to TRBD2 (5 bases). The CDR3 covers 15 residues. Trimming left V 7 bases short and J 3 bases short, with 19 bases between. CDR3 sequence reads: CASTWLSDKHYEQYV. In nucleotides, the CDR3 is TGTGCCAGCACCTGGCTTAGCGATAAACACTACGAGCAGTACGTC.

This chain joins TRBV30 and TRBJ1-2; no clear D. V was clipped by 4 bases and J by 3 bases, with 9 bases between them. The CDR3 totals 12 residues. Germline V gene data show CDR1 as GTSNPN and CDR2 as SVGIG (reference sequence). CDR3 residues: CAWTSGDYGYTF. CDR3 bases: TGTGCCTGGACATCGGGTGACTATGGCTACACCTTC.

V usage is TRBV6-1 and J usage is TRBJ2-1, with 14 bases that match TRBD2. V lost 10 bases to trimming and J lost 1 base; unmatched junction nucleotides: 9. The CDR3 has 17 residues. Germline CDR1 and CDR2: MNHNS and SASEGT. CDR3 bases: TGTGCCACCCTAACCGGGACTAGCGGGGGTTCCTACAATGAGCAGTTCTTC. The encoded protein is CATLTGTSGGSYNEQFF.

The chain recombines TRBV19 with TRBJ1-5; unclear D gene. The CDR3 totals 13 residues. The V end lost 5 bases, the J end lost 4 bases, and 9 bases lay between the germline ends. Per germline, CDR1 LNHDA and CDR2 SQIVND (reference sequence). The CDR3 sequence is CASSPFGNQPQHF. The CDR3, as DNA: TGTGCCAGTAGTCCTTTCGGGAATCAGCCCCAGCATTTT.